Listed below are T cell receptor beta chains from one sample, sequenced in a study of T cells in Graves' hyperthyroidism and ophthalmopathy. MiXCR, run by TCRdb on the multiplex PCR reads, gives a single entry per CDR3 protein. Of about 290,000 distinct CDR3 sequences in the sample, roughly 19% were seen once. Sequencing used blood. These receptors were taken from a man aged 45-65 years with Graves' ophthalmopathy. Both conserved end residues are trimmed from each CDR3.

V gene | CDR3 protein
TRBV27 | ASGYNQPQH
TRBV5-4 | ASSLQGRNSGNTIY
TRBV9 | ASSAESQETQY
TRBV11-2 | ASSRPISGTNPSYEQY
TRBV10-3 | AISEPQGGSYEQY
TRBV27 | ASRFGEGAWNTEAF
TRBV7-2 | ASSLGGFYTGELF
TRBV12-3/TRBV12-4 | ASRSQGLREQF
TRBV6-1 | ASSPNPLGSNQPQH
TRBV7-3 | ASSPRRAGANVLT
TRBV15 | ATSIGQGPYEQY
TRBV30 | AWSLRNEQF
TRBV6-5 | ASSSPGRDYEQY
TRBV27 | ASSPTTWSGENSYNEQF
TRBV3-1 | ASSPGGGLPYEQY